The rows below give T cell receptor beta chains drawn from one sample of a study of cytomegalovirus exposure and HLA in healthy donors. Clones were sequenced by immunoSEQ multiplex PCR, and TCRdb holds only the in-frame ones, with some missing. Of about 150,000 clones listed, 60% to 75% are singletons. The specimen sequenced was PBMCs. Receptors originate from a man younger than 35 in good health and CMV-seronegative. Each CDR3 is given with its conserved first and last residue. A D gene is named only where the DNA matches it firmly. A row's size may be missing; if present it is once, few, many or a size class.

V gene,J gene,D gene,clone size,CDR3 DNA,CDR3 protein
TRBV5-8,TRBJ1-5,.,few,TGTGCCAGCAGCCTTCAGCCCCACGGTAGCTTAAATCAGCCCCAGCATTTT,CASSLQPHGSLNQPQHF
TRBV2,TRBJ2-1,.,.,TGTGCCAGCAGCGATTATAGCGCCGATGAGCAGTTCTTC,CASSDYSADEQFF
TRBV2,TRBJ1-1,TRBD1,.,TGTGCCAGCACCAACGCGGGACAGAATTTTGAAGCTTTCTTT,CASTNAGQNFEAFF
TRBV15,TRBJ2-1,.,.,TGTGCCACCAGCAGAGAATACCCTTCTAGCAGGGGAAATGAGCAGTTCTTC,CATSREYPSSRGNEQFF
TRBV10-3,TRBJ1-2,.,.,TGTGCCATCAGTGCGGAGGGCGGCGGCTACACCTTC,CAISAEGGGYTF
TRBV6-5,TRBJ2-7,TRBD1,few,TGTGCCAGCATGTTTTCAGGACAGGGGACGTACGAGCAGTACTTC,CASMFSGQGTYEQYF
TRBV6-5,TRBJ1-5,TRBD1,.,TGTGCCAGCAGTTCCTCCATTGACAGGGCTATCCAGCATTTT,CASSSSIDRAIQHF
TRBV19,TRBJ1-6,TRBD1,.,TGTGCCAGTAGTATAAGAAGGCAGGGGGCGACCTATAATTCACCCCTCCACTTT,CASSIRRQGATYNSPLHF
TRBV14,TRBJ2-5,.,.,TGTGCCAGCAGCCCCGAGTGGGAGACCCAGTACTTC,CASSPEWETQYF
TRBV27,TRBJ2-2,.,few,TGTGCCAGCAGTTTATCGAGACTTACAGGGAGCTCCACCGGGGAGCTGTTTTTT,CASSLSRLTGSSTGELFF
TRBV6-5,TRBJ2-3,.,.,TGTGCCAGCAGTTATGAGGGATTAGGCACAGATACGCAGTATTTT,CASSYEGLGTDTQYF
TRBV7-9,TRBJ1-2,TRBD1,.,TGTGCCAGCAGCTTAGGACAGGGGTTCTATGGCTACACCTTC,CASSLGQGFYGYTF
TRBV7-2,TRBJ1-4,TRBD1,.,TGTGCCAGCAGCTTATCCGCAGGGGGTAAATTTTTT,CASSLSAGGKFF
TRBV29-1,TRBJ2-5,TRBD2,.,TGCAGCGTTGAGTGCGGACTAGCGGAGACCCAGTACTTC,CSVECGLAETQYF
TRBV4-3,TRBJ2-2,.,.,TGCGCCAGCAGCCAAGACGTAGGAGTCACCCCGGAGCTGTTTTTT,CASSQDVGVTPELFF
TRBV13,TRBJ2-3,.,once,TGTGCCAGCAGCCCGGCCACAGGTCAGTTAGCAGATACGCAGTATTTT,CASSPATGQLADTQYF
TRBV10-2,TRBJ1-5,.,.,TGCGCCAGCAGCCCTCCGACTGGACAGCCCCAGCATTTT,CASSPPTGQPQHF
TRBV4-1,TRBJ1-5,TRBD1,few,TGCGCCAGCAGCGCCGGGACAGTTGGGCCCCAGCATTTT,CASSAGTVGPQHF
TRBV4-3,TRBJ2-6,.,few,TGCGCCAGCAGCCAAGATGTGACTGGAGGGTCTGGGGCCAACGGCCTGACTTTC,CASSQDVTGGSGANGLTF
TRBV18,TRBJ1-5,.,.,TGTGCCAGCTCACCACGACAAAATCAGCCCCAGCATTTT,CASSPRQNQPQHF
TRBV2,TRBJ2-1,TRBD1,.,TGTGCCAGCAGCAGCACAGGGGCCAGCTACAATGAGCAGTTCTTC,CASSSTGASYNEQFF
TRBV30,TRBJ2-3,TRBD1,.,TGTGCCTGGAGAATCAGGGGGCAGGGGAGGACAGATACGCAGTATTTT,CAWRIRGQGRTDTQYF